This TCR beta chain was documented in a study of T cell responses to AZD1222 COVID-19 vaccine. The repertoire was sequenced with immunoSEQ multiplex PCR; TCRdb's copy has only in-frame clones and lacks some. The sample records about 170,000 clones, around 94% being singletons. About this clone: Antigen unknown.

Overall study results and limits: CD4 TCRs associated with vaccination spanned spike, dominating at 160-218 and 743-854. After two AZD1222 doses, spike-specific TCR breadth and depth rose versus day 0. Seropositivity was recorded at baseline in only 5 or 6 AZD1222 recipients.

J lost 6 bases, V lost 3 bases, and 5 bases had no gene match. Looked up from germline, CDR1 is MNHEY and CDR2 is SMNVEV (reference sequence). This CDR3 is built from 13 residues. The chain recombines TRBV27 with TRBJ2-7, with 7 bases fitting TRBD2. The specimen comprised peripheral blood, sampled on day 0 of AZD1222 vaccination. This TCR was sampled from an adult in good health. The CDR3 DNA reads TGTGCCAGCAGTTTTGGGGGGGGTGGCGAGCAGTACTTC. It is translated as CASSFGGGGEQYF.